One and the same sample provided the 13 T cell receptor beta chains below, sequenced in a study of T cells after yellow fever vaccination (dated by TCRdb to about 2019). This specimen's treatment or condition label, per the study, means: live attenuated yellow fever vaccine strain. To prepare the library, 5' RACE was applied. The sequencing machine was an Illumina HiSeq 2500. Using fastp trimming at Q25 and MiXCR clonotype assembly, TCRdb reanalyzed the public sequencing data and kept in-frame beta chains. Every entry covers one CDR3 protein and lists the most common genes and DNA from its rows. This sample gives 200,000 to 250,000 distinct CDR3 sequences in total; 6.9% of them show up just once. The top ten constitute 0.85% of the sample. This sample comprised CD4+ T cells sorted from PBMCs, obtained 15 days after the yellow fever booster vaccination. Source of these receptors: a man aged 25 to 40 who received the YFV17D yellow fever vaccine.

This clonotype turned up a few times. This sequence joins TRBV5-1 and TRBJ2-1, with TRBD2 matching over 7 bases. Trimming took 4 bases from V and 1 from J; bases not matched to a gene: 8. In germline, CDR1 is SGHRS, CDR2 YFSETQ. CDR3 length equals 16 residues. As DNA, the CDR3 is TGCGCCAGCAGCCTGGGGGGGGTCTTGTCCTACAATGAGCAGTTCTTC. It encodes CASSLGGVLSYNEQFF.

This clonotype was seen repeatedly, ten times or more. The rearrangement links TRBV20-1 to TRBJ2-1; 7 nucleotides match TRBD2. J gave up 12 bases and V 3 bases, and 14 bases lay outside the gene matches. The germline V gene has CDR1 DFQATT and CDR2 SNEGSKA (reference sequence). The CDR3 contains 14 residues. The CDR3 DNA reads TGCAGTGCTAGCCGTCTAGCGGCCACGGAGGGGCAGTTCTTC. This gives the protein CSASRLAATEGQFF.

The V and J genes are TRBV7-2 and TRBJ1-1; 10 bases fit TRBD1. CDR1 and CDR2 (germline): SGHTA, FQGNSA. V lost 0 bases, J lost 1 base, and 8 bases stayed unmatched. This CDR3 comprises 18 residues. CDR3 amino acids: CASSLAGTGVGRNTEAFF. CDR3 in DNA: TGTGCCAGCAGCTTAGCGGGGACAGGGGTCGGGAGGAACACTGAAGCTTTCTTT.

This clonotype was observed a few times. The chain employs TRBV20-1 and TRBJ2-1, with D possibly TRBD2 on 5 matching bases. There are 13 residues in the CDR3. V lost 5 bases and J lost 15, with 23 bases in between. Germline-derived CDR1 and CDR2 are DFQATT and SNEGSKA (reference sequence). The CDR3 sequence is CSAATLAPSLRFF. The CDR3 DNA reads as TGCAGTGCTGCCACATTAGCGCCGAGTTTACGGTTCTTC.

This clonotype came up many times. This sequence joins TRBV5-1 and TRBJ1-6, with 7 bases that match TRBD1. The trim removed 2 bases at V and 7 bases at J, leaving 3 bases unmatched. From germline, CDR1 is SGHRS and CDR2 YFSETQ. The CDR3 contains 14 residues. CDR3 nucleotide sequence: TGCGCCAGCAGCTTTGGGACAGAGAATTCACCCCTCCACTTT. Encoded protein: CASSFGTENSPLHF.

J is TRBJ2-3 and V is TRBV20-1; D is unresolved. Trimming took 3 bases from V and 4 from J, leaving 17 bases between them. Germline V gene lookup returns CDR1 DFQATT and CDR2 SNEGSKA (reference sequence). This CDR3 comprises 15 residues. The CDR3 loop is CSASDVSTRADTQYF. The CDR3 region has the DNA TGCAGTGCTAGTGATGTCAGCACCCGTGCAGATACGCAGTATTTT.

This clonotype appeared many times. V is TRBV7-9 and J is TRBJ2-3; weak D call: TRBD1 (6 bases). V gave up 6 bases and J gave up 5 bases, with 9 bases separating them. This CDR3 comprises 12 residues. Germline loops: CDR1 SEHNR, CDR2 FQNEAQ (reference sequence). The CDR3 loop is CASRLQGDTQYF. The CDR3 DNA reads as TGTGCCAGCAGACTACAGGGAGATACGCAGTATTTT.

The CDR3 here is CASSKDSPGEQFF. The DNA for the CDR3 is TGTGCCAGCAGCAAGGACAGCCCCGGTGAGCAGTTCTTC. The rearrangement joins TRBV5-4 to TRBJ2-1, with a possible D match to TRBD1 (6 bases). The CDR3 runs to 13 residues. V lost 4 bases and J lost 9, with 14 bases in between. Germline V lookup: CDR1 SGHNT, CDR2 YYREEE (reference sequence).

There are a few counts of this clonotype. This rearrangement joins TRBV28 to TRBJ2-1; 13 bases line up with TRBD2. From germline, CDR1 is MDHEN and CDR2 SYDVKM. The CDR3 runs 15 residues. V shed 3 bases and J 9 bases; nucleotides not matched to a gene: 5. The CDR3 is CASSFSTSGRREQFF. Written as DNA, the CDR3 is TGTGCCAGCAGTTTCTCGACTAGCGGGAGGCGTGAGCAGTTCTTC.

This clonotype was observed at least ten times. In nucleotides, the CDR3 is TGCGCCAGCAGAGACGTAATGGACACCGGGGAGCTGTTTTTT. As protein: CASRDVMDTGELFF. The chain is built from TRBV4-3 and TRBJ2-2; D not certain. The CDR3 consists of 14 residues. Germline-derived CDR1 and CDR2 are LGHNA and YSLEER. V lost 6 bases and J 3 bases, leaving 11 bases between the germline ends.

The CDR3 DNA reads as TGCAGTGCGCGACAGGCTCCAGCTAATGAAAAACTGTTTTTT. Its protein product is CSARQAPANEKLFF. The chain couples TRBV20-1 to TRBJ1-4; D perhaps matches TRBD1 (6 bases). The V end lost 6 bases, the J end lost 3 bases, and 14 bases lay between the germline ends. Germline V gene lookup returns CDR1 DFQATT and CDR2 SNEGSKA (reference sequence). CDR3 length: 14 residues.

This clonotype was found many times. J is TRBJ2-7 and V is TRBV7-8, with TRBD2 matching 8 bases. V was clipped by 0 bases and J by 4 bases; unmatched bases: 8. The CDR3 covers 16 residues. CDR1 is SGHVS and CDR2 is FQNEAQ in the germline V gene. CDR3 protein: CASSLASGTRGYEQYF. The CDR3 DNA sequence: TGTGCCAGCAGCTTAGCTTCCGGGACTAGGGGATACGAGCAGTACTTC.

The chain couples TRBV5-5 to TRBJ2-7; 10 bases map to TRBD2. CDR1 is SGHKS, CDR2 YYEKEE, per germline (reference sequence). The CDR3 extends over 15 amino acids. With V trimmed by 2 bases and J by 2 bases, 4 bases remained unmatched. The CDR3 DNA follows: TGTGCCAGCAGCTTTAGCGGGAGGAGGACCTACGAGCAGTACTTC. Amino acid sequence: CASSFSGRRTYEQYF.